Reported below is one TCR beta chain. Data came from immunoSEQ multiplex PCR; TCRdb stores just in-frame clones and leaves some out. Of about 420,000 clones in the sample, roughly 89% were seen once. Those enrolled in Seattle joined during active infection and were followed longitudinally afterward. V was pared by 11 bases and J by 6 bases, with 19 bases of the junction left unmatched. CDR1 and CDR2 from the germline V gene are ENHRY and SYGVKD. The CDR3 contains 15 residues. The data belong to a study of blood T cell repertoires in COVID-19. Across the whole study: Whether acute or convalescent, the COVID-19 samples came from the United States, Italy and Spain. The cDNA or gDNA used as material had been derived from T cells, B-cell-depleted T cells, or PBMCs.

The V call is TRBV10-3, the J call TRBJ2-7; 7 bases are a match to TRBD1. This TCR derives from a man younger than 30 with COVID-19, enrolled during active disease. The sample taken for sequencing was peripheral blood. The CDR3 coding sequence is TGTGCCTACCCTACTGACAGGGTGGTTAATTCCGAGCAGTACTTC. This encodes CAYPTDRVVNSEQYF.